One sample yielded the 24 T cell receptor beta chains listed below, sequenced in a study of blood T cell repertoires in COVID-19. Profiling relied on immunoSEQ multiplex PCR, and the TCRdb table lists in-frame clones only, not all of them. The table lists about 170,000 clones, around 67% of them singletons. What was sequenced was peripheral blood. The receptors come from a woman aged 80 or over with acute or convalescent COVID-19.

The V and J genes are TRBV19 and TRBJ1-6; D is uncertain. The CDR3 length is 15 residues. The germline V gene has CDR1 LNHDA and CDR2 SQIVND (reference sequence). Between the trimmed V and J ends, which lost 5 bases and 6 bases, there was a span of 14 bases. In DNA, the CDR3 is TGTGCCAGTAGTTCCTATCGGGGTGGTAATTCACCCCTCCACTTT. Protein sequence: CASSSYRGGNSPLHF.

In this sample, this clone turned up once. This CDR3 is CASSWGQVTSGSNEQFF. In DNA, the CDR3 is TGTGCCAGCAGCTGGGGACAGGTGACTAGCGGTTCCAATGAGCAGTTCTTC. The J gene is TRBJ2-1, the V gene TRBV5-6; a weak D match, TRBD2 (9 bases). This CDR3 is 17 amino acids long. Germline V gene lookup returns CDR1 SGHDT and CDR2 YYEEEE. V was clipped by 3 bases and J by 6 bases, with 22 bases between them.

The V gene is TRBV7-9, the J gene TRBJ2-7, with 8 nucleotides matching TRBD2. Per the germline V gene, CDR1 is SEHNR and CDR2 is FQNEAQ (reference sequence). This CDR3 has 15 amino acids. V trimming: 5 bases; J trimming: 0 bases; junction bases outside the gene matches: 6. This CDR3 is CASSPRLANSYEQYF. The CDR3 DNA sequence: TGTGCCAGCAGCCCCCGACTAGCGAACTCCTACGAGCAGTACTTC.

This chain joins TRBV28 and TRBJ2-5; 7 positions agree with TRBD1. This CDR3 is 16 amino acids long. The V gene's germline CDR1 is MDHEN and CDR2 SYDVKM. V trimming: 6 bases; J trimming: 1 base; junction bases outside the gene matches: 11. CDR3 residues: CASRLTGQTLQETQYF. DNA of the CDR3: TGTGCCAGCAGGTTAACGGGACAGACCCTCCAAGAGACCCAGTACTTC.

This clone was detected once. The chain combines TRBV9 with TRBJ1-4; TRBD1 aligns across 8 bases. Germline CDR1 and CDR2: SGDLS and YYNGEE. The CDR3 length is 15 residues. V shed 2 bases, J shed 8 bases, and the junction held 8 bases outside the gene matches. The CDR3 DNA sequence: TGTGCCAGCAGCGTGGATACAGGGGGTTGGGAAAAACTGTTTTTT. It codes for CASSVDTGGWEKLFF.

The rearrangement links TRBV19 to TRBJ1-5, with D perhaps matching TRBD1 (6 bases). The V end was cut by 6 bases, the J end by 6 bases, with 15 bases between. The CDR3 is 14 residues long. Germline CDR1 LNHDA, CDR2 SQIVND (reference sequence). The CDR3 is CASRNREYGQPQHF. For the CDR3, the DNA is TGTGCCAGTAGGAACAGGGAGTACGGTCAGCCCCAGCATTTT.

The CDR3: CAIRRGGYEQYF. The CDR3 DNA follows: TGTGCCATCAGGAGAGGGGGCTACGAGCAGTACTTC. The chain is built from TRBV10-3 and TRBJ2-7; tentative D call: TRBD1 (6 bases). CDR1 is ENHRY and CDR2 is SYGVKD in the germline V gene. The CDR3 covers 12 residues. The ends were cut back, 6 bases at V and 3 bases at J, with 9 bases in the middle.

V usage is TRBV2 and J usage is TRBJ2-7, with 9 bases fitting TRBD1. This CDR3 is built from 15 residues. The junction had 13 bases not matched to a gene; V was cut back by 7 bases and J by 6 bases. Germline-derived CDR1 and CDR2 are SNHLY and FYNNEI. CDR3 nucleotides: TGTGCCAGCACCAAAATACAGGGGGCCGTCTTCGAGCAGTACTTC. This codes for CASTKIQGAVFEQYF.

This clone was observed a handful of times. The chain couples TRBV2 to TRBJ1-6; 10 bases line up with TRBD1. Losses at the gene ends were 6 bases for V and 8 bases for J; bases not matched to a gene: 7. Germline-derived CDR1 and CDR2 are SNHLY and FYNNEI. This CDR3 comprises 15 residues. DNA for the CDR3: TGTGCCAGCAGAGATGGGACAGGGGTGGATTCACCCCTCCACTTT. It translates to CASRDGTGVDSPLHF.

The rearrangement uses TRBV28 and TRBJ2-7; D gene unclear. The CDR3 runs 12 residues. V lost 4 bases and J lost 2, with 6 bases in between. Per the germline V gene, CDR1 is MDHEN and CDR2 is SYDVKM. Here the CDR3 DNA reads TGTGCCAGCAGTTCACACACCTACGAGCAGTACTTC. This sequence encodes CASSSHTYEQYF.

The V and J genes are TRBV2 and TRBJ2-5, with 7 bases lining up with TRBD1. The CDR3 length is 15 residues. Trimming removed 3 bases from V and 5 bases from J; junction bases left unmatched: 9. The germline V gene has CDR1 SNHLY and CDR2 FYNNEI. Here the CDR3 DNA reads TGTGCCAGCAGTGAGGGGGACAGTGTGGGGGAGACCCAGTACTTC. It translates to CASSEGDSVGETQYF.

Note on this clone: In the same sample, other DNA sequences code for this CDR3. J is TRBJ2-5 and V is TRBV9; 12 bases fit TRBD2. The CDR3 sequence is 16 residues long. Germline lookup yields CDR1 SGDLS and CDR2 YYNGEE. V was clipped by 0 bases and J by 2 bases; unmatched bases: 2. CDR3 protein: CASSVGGLAGQETQYF. The CDR3 DNA is TGTGCCAGCAGCGTAGGGGGACTAGCGGGTCAAGAGACCCAGTACTTC.

The chain joins TRBV19 to TRBJ1-5, with TRBD1 matching over 10 bases. Looked up from germline, CDR1 is LNHDA and CDR2 is SQIVND (reference sequence). The CDR3 length is 17 residues. The V gene end was trimmed by 6 bases and the J gene end by 0 bases; junction bases not matched to a gene: 8. The CDR3 reads CASRPGTGALSNQPQHF. The CDR3 coding sequence is TGTGCCAGTAGACCCGGGACAGGGGCACTTAGCAATCAGCCCCAGCATTTT.

V usage is TRBV9 and J usage is TRBJ2-1, with 7 bases lining up with TRBD2. Germline V gives CDR1 SGDLS, CDR2 YYNGEE. Unmatched junction bases numbered 11, after V lost 0 bases and J lost 8 bases. The CDR3 runs to 16 residues. Here the CDR3 reads CASSVEFAGDVDEQFF. In nucleotides, the CDR3 is TGTGCCAGCAGCGTAGAATTTGCGGGAGACGTCGATGAGCAGTTCTTC.

The chain is built from TRBV2 and TRBJ1-2; D remains unclear. Trimming removed 7 bases at V and 12 bases at J, with 27 bases between. This CDR3 spans 15 amino acids. In germline, CDR1 is SNHLY, CDR2 FYNNEI. The CDR3 here is CASNLGVLEGEVNTF. The CDR3 nucleotides are TGTGCCAGCAATTTGGGAGTTCTTGAGGGAGAGGTAAACACCTTC. The whole variable domain, remainder taken from reference TRBV2 and TRBJ1-2, is EPEVTQTPSHQVTQMGQEVILRCVPISNHLYFYWYRQILGQKVEFLVSFYNNEISEKSEIFDDQFSVERPDGSNFTLKIRSTKLEDSAMYFCASNLGVLEGEVNTFGSGTRLTVV.

The chain combines TRBV7-8 with TRBJ1-3; D unresolved. V dropped 7 bases and J dropped 5 bases, with 18 bases sitting between them. Germline V gene sequence: CDR1 SGHVS, CDR2 FQNEAQ. This CDR3 spans 15 amino acids. CDR3 protein: CASTEGRAARNTIYF. The CDR3 DNA sequence: TGTGCCAGCACCGAGGGCCGGGCAGCAAGAAACACCATATATTTT. The full variable domain, completed using reference TRBV7-8 and TRBJ1-3, is GAGVSQSPRYKVAKRGQDVALRCDPISGHVSLFWYQQALGQGPEFLTYFQNEAQLDKSGLPSDRFFAERPEGSVSTLKIQRTQQEDSAVYLCASTEGRAARNTIYFGEGSWLTVV.

This clone has just a few counts. The rearrangement uses TRBV2 and TRBJ2-1; D is unresolved. Germline CDR1 SNHLY, CDR2 FYNNEI. V was pared by 2 bases and J by 4 bases, with 15 bases between. The length of the CDR3 is 16 residues. The CDR3 sequence is CASSEPGLAPYNEQFF. In DNA, the CDR3 is TGTGCCAGCAGTGAACCCGGTCTCGCCCCATACAATGAGCAGTTCTTC.

This rearrangement joins TRBV29-1 to TRBJ2-3; 12 nucleotides agree with TRBD1. Germline loops: CDR1 SQVTM, CDR2 ANQGSEA. After removal of 5 bases from V and 4 bases from J, the junction contained 4 bases not matched to a gene. The CDR3 is 14 amino acids. The CDR3 DNA reads as TGCAGCGTTTGGGGGACAGGGGGCGCAGATACGCAGTATTTT. Residues: CSVWGTGGADTQYF.

This clone was found a few times. The chain has TRBV10-1 and TRBJ2-2; a weak D match, TRBD2 (7 bases). V was clipped by 6 bases and J by 6 bases, with 20 bases between them. The CDR3 extends over 16 amino acids. The V gene's germline CDR1 is WNHNN and CDR2 SYGVQD (reference sequence). The CDR3 sequence: CASSGIGGRGSGELFF. In nucleotides, the CDR3 is TGCGCCAGCAGCGGTATCGGGGGGCGCGGATCCGGGGAGCTGTTTTTT.

The chain recombines TRBV19 with TRBJ2-1; the D gene is possibly TRBD2 (5 bases). V was trimmed by 1 base and J by 14 bases, leaving 15 bases between them. The CDR3 totals 13 residues. The germline gives CDR1 LNHDA, CDR2 SQIVND (reference sequence). The CDR3 region is CASSIGSLAPEFF. The CDR3 coding sequence is TGTGCCAGTAGTATAGGATCGCTAGCTCCAGAGTTCTTC.

The chain combines TRBV18 with TRBJ1-1; D is unresolved. This CDR3 region has 13 residues. V was shortened by 4 bases and J by 1 base, with 7 bases between the two germline ends. CDR1 and CDR2 (germline): KGHSH, LQKENI. The CDR3 spells CASSQTENTEAFF. CDR3 DNA: TGTGCCAGCTCACAAACAGAGAACACTGAAGCTTTCTTT. Full variable domain (missing parts from reference TRBV18 and TRBJ1-1): NAGVMQNPRHLVRRRGQEARLRCSPMKGHSHVYWYRQLPEEGLKFMVYLQKENIIDESGMPKERFSAEFPKEGPSILRIQQVVRGDSAAYFCASSQTENTEAFFGQGTRLTVV.

This clone was observed a few times. The CDR3 here is CASSIYLLRQDQPQHF. The CDR3, as DNA: TGTGCCAGTAGTATTTATCTTTTACGGCAGGATCAGCCCCAGCATTTT. This chain uses TRBV19 with TRBJ1-5; D is uncertain. Trimming pared 3 bases from V and 5 bases from J, leaving 17 bases between. There are 16 residues in the CDR3. Germline lookup yields CDR1 LNHDA and CDR2 SQIVND (reference sequence).

This clone has a handful of counts. V gene TRBV5-4 combines with J gene TRBJ2-2; TRBD1 matches 10 bases. Germline CDR1 reads SGHNT; CDR2 reads YYREEE (reference sequence). This CDR3 is built from 17 residues. The trim removed 0 bases at V and 3 bases at J, leaving 5 bases unmatched. CDR3 in DNA: TGTGCCAGCAGCTTGGGAATCGGGACAGGGGACACCGGGGAGCTGTTTTTT. This gives the protein CASSLGIGTGDTGELFF.

The chain joins TRBV29-1 to TRBJ2-1; possibly TRBD2 for D (6 bases). The CDR3 is 12 amino acids. The germline CDR1 and CDR2 sequences are SQVTM and ANQGSEA. Trimming removed 5 bases at V and 9 bases at J, with 14 bases between. Here the CDR3 reads CSVLLGRTEQFF. As DNA, the CDR3 is TGCAGCGTTTTACTCGGGAGAACTGAGCAGTTCTTC.